The 26 T cell receptor beta chains in this list originate from one sample, sequenced in a study of identical twins. TCRdb reprocessed the 5' RACE reads via MiXCR and lists one record per CDR3 protein. The repertoire holds about 240,000 distinct CDR3 sequences, roughly 10% seen once, with less than 12% in the top ten. The specimen was memory T cells sorted from blood. These receptors all stem from a man aged 45 to 65 in good health.

This chain connects TRBV25-1 to TRBJ2-5; 10 bases match TRBD1. This CDR3 is built from 14 residues. Germline V gene sequence: CDR1 MGHDK, CDR2 SYGVNS. V lost 6 bases, J lost 5 bases, and 6 bases stayed unmatched. This chain's CDR3 is CASRGQGTLETQYF. The CDR3 region has the DNA TGTGCCAGCAGGGGACAGGGGACACTGGAGACCCAGTACTTC.

This clonotype was recorded a few times. This chain connects TRBV20-1 to TRBJ2-2; 9 bases are a match to TRBD2. The length of the CDR3 is 14 residues. CDR1 and CDR2 from the germline V gene are DFQATT and SNEGSKA (reference sequence). This chain's CDR3 is CKVAAGGATGELFF. The DNA for the CDR3 is TGCAAAGTAGCGGCGGGGGGGGCTACCGGGGAGCTGTTTTTT.

The sample holds a few counts of this clonotype. The rearrangement uses TRBV20-1 and TRBJ2-1, with 10 bases matching TRBD2. Germline V CDR1 and CDR2: DFQATT, SNEGSKA (reference sequence). Germline trimming cut 2 bases from V and 5 bases from J; bases unmatched to any gene: 6. The CDR3 contains 15 residues. The DNA for the CDR3 is TGCAGTGCTAGAAATCCGCTAGCGGGAGACAATGAGCAGTTCTTC. It specifies CSARNPLAGDNEQFF.

In this sample, this clonotype turned up many times. V is TRBV6-1 and J is TRBJ1-5; TRBD1 matches 12 bases. In germline, CDR1 is MNHNS, CDR2 SASEGT. V trimming: 6 bases; J trimming: 5 bases; junction bases outside the gene matches: 5. The CDR3 length is 15 residues. CDR3 nucleotides: TGTGCCAGCAGCCGGGGACAGGGGGCAGATCAGCCCCAGCATTTT. Amino acid sequence: CASSRGQGADQPQHF.

V is TRBV20-1 and J is TRBJ2-4; D is unclear. The CDR3 spans 14 residues. Trimming took off 1 base at V and 1 base at J, with 8 bases between the two ends. Germline V CDR1 and CDR2: DFQATT, SNEGSKA (reference sequence). CDR3: CSARVVGAKNIQYF. The DNA for the CDR3 is TGCAGTGCTAGAGTTGTGGGGGCCAAAAACATTCAGTACTTC.

In its sample, this clonotype was seen many times. The V and J genes are TRBV7-9 and TRBJ2-7; 8 positions match TRBD1. There are 13 residues in the CDR3. The germline CDR1 and CDR2 sequences are SEHNR and FQNEAQ (reference sequence). V trimming: 3 bases; J trimming: 4 bases; junction bases outside the gene matches: 2. As DNA, the CDR3 is TGTGCCAGCAGCTTGCAGGGGGCATACGAGCAGTACTTC. Its translation is CASSLQGAYEQYF.

This clonotype occurred many times. The rearrangement joins TRBV12-3 or TRBV12-4 to TRBJ2-2, with unresolved D. Trimming removed 7 bases at V and 5 bases at J, with 14 bases between. CDR3 length equals 14 residues. Here the CDR3 reads CASTIYASTGELFF. The CDR3 DNA is TGTGCCAGCACTATATACGCAAGTACCGGGGAGCTGTTTTTT.

This clonotype was detected ten times or more. This CDR3 is CAGGAGGGYEQYF. In DNA, the CDR3 is TGTGCCGGGGGGGCAGGAGGAGGTTACGAGCAGTACTTC. The chain couples TRBV6-1 to TRBJ2-7; the D gene is possibly TRBD2 (7 bases). The germline V gene encodes CDR1 MNHNS and CDR2 SASEGT. CDR3 size: 13 residues. Trimming took off 11 bases at V and 4 bases at J, with 18 bases between the two ends.

V and J are TRBV6-2 or TRBV6-3 and TRBJ1-2, with TRBD1 matching 8 bases. V lost 5 bases and J lost 5; bases outside the gene matches: 10. CDR3 size: 15 residues. The germline V gene has CDR1 MNHEY and CDR2 SVGEGT. This chain's CDR3 is CASSALRTGLYGYTF. In DNA, the CDR3 is TGTGCCAGCAGTGCCCTCCGGACAGGGTTGTATGGCTACACCTTC.

The V gene is TRBV12-3 or TRBV12-4, the J gene TRBJ2-5, with D possibly matching TRBD2 (6 bases). This CDR3 has 14 residues. The V and J ends lost 2 bases and 1 base respectively, with 8 bases between them. The CDR3 loop reads CASSLRDFQETQYF. The CDR3 DNA follows: TGTGCCAGCAGTTTACGGGACTTCCAAGAGACCCAGTACTTC.

In this sample, this clonotype turned up many times. This sequence joins TRBV5-1 and TRBJ1-1; TRBD1 is a possible D gene (5 bases). V was pared by 3 bases and J by 7 bases, with 16 bases between. This CDR3 has 14 amino acids. Germline values: CDR1 SGHRS, CDR2 YFSETQ. CDR3 amino acids: CASSSADGTFEAFF. CDR3 bases: TGCGCCAGCAGCTCAGCGGACGGGACCTTTGAAGCTTTCTTT. The whole variable domain, filled in from reference TRBV5-1 and TRBJ1-1, reads KAGVTQTPRYLIKTRGQQVTLSCSPISGHRSVSWYQQTPGQGLQFLFEYFSETQRNKGNFPGRFSGRQFSNSRSEMNVSTLELGDSALYLCASSSADGTFEAFFGQGTRLTVV.

This clonotype showed up many times. The J gene is TRBJ2-7, the V gene TRBV20-1, with D possibly matching TRBD1 (6 bases). V was shortened by 8 bases and J by 4 bases, with 18 bases between the two germline ends. The CDR3 sequence is 13 residues long. CDR1 is DFQATT and CDR2 is SNEGSKA in the germline V gene (reference sequence). The CDR3 sequence: CSPTSQGNYEQYF. CDR3 nucleotides: TGCAGTCCCACAAGCCAGGGGAATTACGAGCAGTACTTC.

This clonotype turned up a few times. This sequence joins TRBV20-1 and TRBJ2-3; 7 bases match TRBD1. Germline CDR1 DFQATT, CDR2 SNEGSKA (reference sequence). V was pared by 5 bases and J by 0 bases, with 8 bases of the junction left unmatched. This CDR3 is 15 amino acids long. CDR3 in amino acids: CSAERPDRSTDTQYF. The CDR3, as DNA: TGCAGTGCTGAACGACCGGACAGGAGCACAGATACGCAGTATTTT.

This clonotype was picked up a small number of times. This chain links TRBV2 with TRBJ1-5, with 11 bases lining up with TRBD1. In germline, CDR1 is SNHLY, CDR2 FYNNEI. Trimming cost V 7 bases and J 7 bases; bases outside gene matches: 9. This CDR3 has 15 amino acids. CDR3: CASTRDRGWKQPQHF. In nucleotides, the CDR3 is TGTGCCAGCACCCGGGACAGGGGGTGGAAACAGCCCCAGCATTTT.

This clonotype was detected ten times or more. The chain employs TRBV7-8 and TRBJ1-2; D remains ambiguous. The CDR3 extends over 15 amino acids. V was pared by 5 bases and J by 2 bases, with 15 bases between. Germline V gene sequence: CDR1 SGHVS, CDR2 FQNEAQ. The CDR3 protein is CASSAGLNANYGYTF. In nucleotides, the CDR3 is TGTGCCAGCAGCGCAGGCCTTAACGCCAACTATGGCTACACCTTC.

This clonotype has only a few counts. The chain combines TRBV28 with TRBJ2-7; 7 bases map to TRBD1. The germline V gene encodes CDR1 MDHEN and CDR2 SYDVKM. The CDR3 is 18 amino acids. J lost 1 base, V lost 6 bases, and 18 bases had no gene match. The CDR3 is CASSSLYSWGQLSYEQYF. CDR3 DNA sequence: TGTGCCAGCAGCTCCCTTTATTCGTGGGGACAGCTATCCTACGAGCAGTACTTC.

This clonotype has ten or more counts. The chain carries TRBV5-4 and TRBJ2-1; 13 nucleotides line up with TRBD2. This CDR3 contains 13 residues. Germline V CDR1 and CDR2: SGHNT, YYREEE (reference sequence). Trimming removed 3 bases from V and 9 bases from J; junction bases left unmatched: 0. The CDR3 reads CASSWTSGSEQFF. The CDR3 DNA reads TGTGCCAGCAGCTGGACTAGCGGGAGTGAGCAGTTCTTC.

The genes are TRBV6-5 and TRBJ2-1, with a possible D match to TRBD1 (5 bases). Germline CDR1 and CDR2: MNHEY and SVGAGI. The CDR3 loop spans 14 amino acids. Trimming took off 0 bases at V and 16 bases at J, with 19 bases between the two ends. CDR3 in amino acids: CASSYSSYEHGHFF. For the CDR3, the DNA is TGTGCCAGCAGTTACTCAAGTTATGAACACGGACATTTCTTC.

This clonotype came up a few times. The V and J genes are TRBV4-2 and TRBJ2-1; 11 bases fit TRBD2. The J segment lost 9 bases and the V segment lost 5 bases, leaving 6 bases of the junction unmatched. Germline V gives CDR1 LGHNA, CDR2 YNFKEQ. This CDR3 comprises 14 residues. CDR3 protein: CASSVVSGGGEQFF. The CDR3, as DNA: TGTGCCAGCAGCGTCGTTAGCGGGGGGGGTGAGCAGTTCTTC.

Many counts were recorded for this clonotype. The chain combines TRBV5-5 with TRBJ2-1; 9 nucleotides align to TRBD2. Germline values: CDR1 SGHKS, CDR2 YYEKEE (reference sequence). J was trimmed by 4 bases and V by 4 bases; bases with no gene match: 6. There are 15 residues in the CDR3. The CDR3 sequence is CASSKGLASYNEQFF. The CDR3 DNA sequence: TGTGCCAGCAGCAAGGGACTAGCTTCTTACAATGAGCAGTTCTTC.

This clonotype has ten or more counts. The chain is built from TRBV20-1 and TRBJ2-7; 8 bases are shared with TRBD2. The ends lost 6 bases at V and 0 bases at J; junction bases unmatched: 19. The CDR3 consists of 18 residues. Germline V CDR1 and CDR2: DFQATT, SNEGSKA (reference sequence). The CDR3, as DNA: TGCAGTGCAAATACACCAGGAACGGGGGGGATAAGCTCCTACGAGCAGTACTTC. Its protein product is CSANTPGTGGISSYEQYF.

The chain uses TRBV14 and TRBJ2-7; no clear D. Germline-derived CDR1 and CDR2 are SGHDN and FVKESK. This CDR3 spans 13 amino acids. V shed 6 bases and J shed 6 bases, with 15 bases lying between them. Here the CDR3 reads CASSSRVGIEQYF. Written as DNA, the CDR3 is TGTGCCAGCAGTAGCCGGGTAGGCATCGAGCAGTACTTC. The whole variable domain, remainder taken from reference TRBV14 and TRBJ2-7, is EAGVTQFPSHSVIEKGQTVTLRCDPISGHDNLYWYRRVMGKEIKFLLHFVKESKQDESGMPNNRFLAERTGGTYSTLKVQPAELEDSGVYFCASSSRVGIEQYFGPGTRLTVT.

This chain connects TRBV5-5 to TRBJ2-2; no definite D call. This CDR3 region has 16 residues. Per the germline V gene, CDR1 is SGHKS and CDR2 is YYEKEE (reference sequence). With 0 bases removed from V and 2 bases from J, the gap between germline ends came to 11 bases. For the CDR3, the DNA is TGTGCCAGCAGCTTGGGACGTTTTATTAACACCGGGGAGCTGTTTTTT. Its translation: CASSLGRFINTGELFF.

This clonotype came up a few times. This chain connects TRBV5-1 to TRBJ2-3; D is unresolved. Per the germline V gene, CDR1 is SGHRS and CDR2 is YFSETQ. Trimming took off 0 bases at V and 1 base at J, with 9 bases between the two ends. The CDR3 runs 15 residues. The CDR3 DNA is TGCGCCAGCAGCTTGGATGGCAGGCGCACAGATACGCAGTATTTT. Its protein is CASSLDGRRTDTQYF.

This clonotype was observed a handful of times. The chain is built from TRBV7-2 and TRBJ2-7; D is perhaps TRBD1 (6 bases). The CDR3 loop spans 17 amino acids. Between the trimmed V and J ends, which lost 5 bases and 4 bases, there was a span of 24 bases. Germline loops: CDR1 SGHTA, CDR2 FQGNSA. This CDR3 is CASSQREITGYWYEQYF. In nucleotides, the CDR3 is TGTGCCAGCAGCCAAAGAGAAATTACAGGGTACTGGTACGAGCAGTACTTC.

V gene TRBV6-1 combines with J gene TRBJ2-7, with 8 bases that match TRBD1. Germline V CDR1 and CDR2: MNHNS, SASEGT. V shed 6 bases, J shed 0 bases, and the junction held 4 bases outside the gene matches. This CDR3 comprises 14 residues. The CDR3 DNA reads TGTGCCAGCAGCTCACAGGGGGTCTCCTACGAGCAGTACTTC. It is translated as CASSSQGVSYEQYF.